This T cell receptor (beta chain) was recorded in a study of cytomegalovirus exposure and HLA in healthy donors. About the research overall: Researchers found that about 82% of about 400 genotyped donors fell within the Caucasian-associated ancestry cluster. General study points: Presence/absence analyses assumed roughly uniform sequencing depth across donors.

Primers included in the PCR were 60 Vbeta and 13 Jbeta primers. Data came from immunoSEQ multiplex PCR; TCRdb stores just in-frame clones and leaves some out. The table records about 100,000 clones, roughly 76% of them present only once. Germline V gene sequence: CDR1 LGHNA, CDR2 YNFKEQ. V was pared by 0 bases and J by 7 bases, with 3 bases of the junction left unmatched. The CDR3 is 15 amino acids. Comment on this clone: As yet, its antigen is unknown. Other DNA sequences of this sample code for an identical CDR3.

The chain has TRBV4-2 and TRBJ1-2, with 12 bases fitting TRBD1. The clonotype was recovered from a man in his forties in good health and CMV-seronegative. The sequencing input was PBMCs. The CDR3 region has the DNA TGTGCCAGCAGCCAAGACCGGGACAGGGGGCCTGGCTACACCTTC. It is translated as CASSQDRDRGPGYTF.